The 8 T cell receptor beta chains below were found in one sample sequenced in a study of blood T cells in healthy people across ages. A second PCR of about 6 to 12 cycles used a sample-barcoded 5' primer and a J-beta primer mix. TCRdb re-analysed the 5' RACE reads in MiXCR, keeping a single row per CDR3 protein. The table includes some 1,800,000 distinct CDR3 sequences, roughly two fifths detected once. The specimen was blood. Every receptor here comes from a human donor in good health.

This clonotype has a handful of counts. The genes are TRBV20-1 and TRBJ1-4; tentatively, D is TRBD1 (6 bases). Trimming shortened V by 0 bases and J by 6 bases, and 14 bases separated the two germline ends. The CDR3 runs to 15 residues. Germline assignment: CDR1 DFQATT and CDR2 SNEGSKA (reference sequence). Written as DNA, the CDR3 is TGCAGTGCTAGAGATAGCAGGGGCTGGTATGAAAAACTGTTTTTT. Translating gives CSARDSRGWYEKLFF.

The chain joins TRBV4-3 to TRBJ1-2; D possibly corresponds to TRBD1 (5 bases). V was trimmed by 3 bases and J by 8 bases, leaving 22 bases between them. CDR3 length equals 16 residues. The germline CDR1 and CDR2 sequences are LGHNA and YSLEER. CDR3 protein: CASSQEGGRAREGYTF. Written as DNA, the CDR3 is TGCGCCAGCAGCCAGGAAGGTGGCAGGGCACGGGAAGGCTACACCTTC.

The chain carries TRBV10-3 and TRBJ2-2; D is ambiguous. The V gene lost 6 bases and the J gene lost 3 bases, with 14 bases spanning the gap. Germline V gene data show CDR1 as ENHRY and CDR2 as SYGVKD. The CDR3 is made up of 15 amino acids. DNA for the CDR3: TGTGCCATCAGAAACCTGTTGGTGGACACCGGGGAGCTGTTTTTT. As protein: CAIRNLLVDTGELFF.

J is TRBJ2-5 and V is TRBV27, with D perhaps matching TRBD1 or TRBD2 (6 bases each). CDR1 is MNHEY and CDR2 is SMNVEV in the germline V gene (reference sequence). Trimming removed 8 bases at V and 3 bases at J, with 16 bases between. This CDR3 spans 14 amino acids. This CDR3 is CASGIKGGKETQYF. As DNA, the CDR3 is TGTGCCAGCGGTATCAAGGGGGGCAAAGAGACCCAGTACTTC.

This clonotype has a count of ten or more. The rearrangement joins TRBV7-2 to TRBJ2-1; D unclear. V lost 1 base to trimming and J lost 2 bases, with 9 bases between them. The germline CDR1 and CDR2 sequences are SGHTA and FQGNSA. The CDR3 length is 15 residues. The CDR3 loop is CASSLGLSTYNEQFF. The CDR3 DNA sequence: TGTGCCAGCAGCTTAGGGCTCTCCACCTACAATGAGCAGTTCTTC.

This chain joins TRBV29-1 and TRBJ1-1; TRBD1 might be the D (6 bases). Trimming cost V 4 bases and J 1 base, with 13 bases left between them. Germline loops: CDR1 SQVTM, CDR2 ANQGSEA. The CDR3 spans 14 residues. Here the CDR3 DNA reads TGCAGCGTTGCAGTACAGGGCCCGAACACTGAAGCTTTCTTT. This translates into CSVAVQGPNTEAFF.

The chain is built from TRBV29-1 and TRBJ2-1, with D tentatively TRBD2 (7 bases). The germline V and J ends were trimmed by 4 bases and 9 bases, with 16 bases remaining between them. Germline V gene sequence: CDR1 SQVTM, CDR2 ANQGSEA. This CDR3 has 13 amino acids. CDR3 in amino acids: CSVGGGDCGEQFF. The DNA of the CDR3 is TGCAGCGTTGGAGGGGGGGACTGTGGTGAGCAGTTCTTC.

The chain links TRBV29-1 to TRBJ1-2; 7 bases are shared with TRBD1. V gave up 0 bases and J gave up 7 bases; unmatched junction bases: 2. Germline CDR1 reads SQVTM; CDR2 reads ANQGSEA. The CDR3 runs 12 residues. CDR3 sequence reads: CSVEDHRGGYTF. In nucleotides, the CDR3 is TGCAGCGTTGAAGATCACAGGGGTGGCTACACCTTC. Full variable domain (outside the CDR3, taken from reference TRBV29-1 and TRBJ1-2): SAVISQKPSRDICQRGTSLTIQCQVDSQVTMMFWYRQQPGQSLTLIATANQGSEATYESGFVIDKFPISRPNLTFSTLTVSNMSPEDSSIYLCSVEDHRGGYTFGSGTRLTVV.